This TCR beta chain was retrieved from a study of CD8 T cells in ankylosing spondylitis. In its sample, this clonotype was seen many times. Making the TCR beta libraries involved quantitative 5'-RACE with molecular barcodes. TCRdb re-derived calls from the 5' RACE reads in MiXCR, one entry per CDR3 protein. The sample holds some 140,000 distinct CDR3 sequences, 5.5% to 7.5% seen once. The clonotype comes from a female donor with ankylosing spondylitis or in good health (not recorded which). The sample taken for sequencing was blood, either unsorted or a sorted T cell fraction (not recorded which).

The CDR3 spells CASSSGGVTEAFF. The CDR3 DNA reads as TGCGCCAGCAGCTCAGGGGGCGTCACTGAAGCTTTCTTT. V is TRBV5-1 and J is TRBJ1-1; 8 nucleotides align to TRBD1. V lost 3 bases to trimming and J lost 4 bases; unmatched junction nucleotides: 2. The CDR3 contains 13 residues. Germline lookup yields CDR1 SGHRS and CDR2 YFSETQ.